These 18 T cell receptor beta chains were sequenced from one sample in a study of lymphopenia after photon versus proton radiotherapy. Using immunoSEQ multiplex PCR, the repertoire was profiled, and TCRdb retains in-frame clones only, with some absent. The sample has under 25,000 clones, about 85% seen once; the top ten hold 18%. The material was peripheral blood, obtained from a patient treated with photon-based radiotherapy. The receptors derive from a man between 60 and 70 years old with pancreatic cancer.

This sequence joins TRBV5-1 and TRBJ2-1; no clear D. Trimming took 0 bases from V and 4 from J, leaving 5 bases between them. The CDR3 is 13 residues long. The germline gives CDR1 SGHRS, CDR2 YFSETQ. The CDR3: CASSLEPYNEQFF. In DNA, the CDR3 is TGCGCCAGCAGCTTGGAGCCGTACAATGAGCAGTTCTTC.

This clone was seen only once. The chain uses TRBV6-5 and TRBJ1-1; 7 bases are shared with TRBD1. J was trimmed by 1 base and V by 2 bases; bases with no gene match: 7. This CDR3 is 16 amino acids long. The V gene's germline CDR1 is MNHEY and CDR2 SVGAGI. CDR3 DNA sequence: TGTGCCAGCAGTTACCCCAGGGGGGCAAAGAACACTGAAGCTTTCTTT. Its protein is CASSYPRGAKNTEAFF.

This sequence joins TRBV5-4 and TRBJ1-1; TRBD1 agrees at 8 bases. J was trimmed by 3 bases and V by 2 bases; bases with no gene match: 12. From germline, CDR1 is SGHNT and CDR2 YYREEE (reference sequence). This CDR3 has 17 amino acids. Here the CDR3 reads CASSFSSGTGLDTEAFF. The CDR3 DNA sequence: TGTGCCAGCAGCTTCAGTTCAGGGACAGGTCTGGACACTGAAGCTTTCTTT.

The rearrangement links TRBV27 to TRBJ1-1, with D unclear. The CDR3 loop spans 13 amino acids. From germline, CDR1 is MNHEY and CDR2 SMNVEV (reference sequence). V was cut by 0 bases and J by 5 bases, with 7 bases left in between. CDR3 in amino acids: CASSLSRATEAFF. CDR3 coding DNA: TGTGCCAGCAGTTTATCGCGGGCTACTGAAGCTTTCTTT.

V is TRBV7-9 and J is TRBJ2-1; TRBD2 matches 10 bases. In germline, CDR1 is SEHNR, CDR2 FQNEAQ (reference sequence). The CDR3 totals 15 residues. The J segment lost 4 bases and the V segment lost 2 bases, leaving 2 bases of the junction unmatched. The CDR3 DNA is TGTGCCAGCAGCTTATTTAGCGGGGGGTACAATGAGCAGTTCTTC. Amino acids: CASSLFSGGYNEQFF.

The rearrangement joins TRBV9 to TRBJ2-5; 11 bases are a match to TRBD2. The J segment lost 5 bases and the V segment lost 3 bases, leaving 6 bases of the junction unmatched. Germline CDR1 SGDLS, CDR2 YYNGEE. The CDR3 contains 15 residues. Written as DNA, the CDR3 is TGTGCCAGCAGCGGGATAGCGGGGGGGTCGGAGACCCAGTACTTC. As protein: CASSGIAGGSETQYF.

The genes are TRBV6-5 and TRBJ2-1, with D perhaps TRBD2 (6 bases). V was cut by 2 bases and J by 8 bases, with 16 bases left in between. The CDR3 is 15 amino acids. CDR1 is MNHEY and CDR2 is SVGAGI in the germline V gene. In DNA form, the CDR3 reads TGTGCCAGCAGTTACAACCGGGGGATCAGAGATGAGCAGTTCTTC. This translates into CASSYNRGIRDEQFF.

The chain has TRBV2 and TRBJ2-3, with TRBD1 matching over 8 bases. The CDR3 is made up of 15 amino acids. Germline V gene data show CDR1 as SNHLY and CDR2 as FYNNEI. V trimming: 7 bases; J trimming: 0 bases; junction bases outside the gene matches: 6. In nucleotides, the CDR3 is TGTGCCAGCACGCAGGACAGGGCCAGCACAGATACGCAGTATTTT. Its protein is CASTQDRASTDTQYF.

The CDR3 spells CASSLAGGPMPQHF. CDR3 coding DNA: TGTGCCAGCAGCTTGGCAGGGGGCCCTATGCCCCAGCATTTT. This sequence joins TRBV7-2 and TRBJ1-5, with 8 bases fitting TRBD1. The CDR3 is 14 residues long. Germline-derived CDR1 and CDR2 are SGHTA and FQGNSA. V lost 3 bases and J lost 9; bases outside the gene matches: 7.

This sequence joins TRBV10-1 and TRBJ2-5; no clear D gene. Between the trimmed V and J ends, which lost 6 bases and 2 bases, there was a span of 16 bases. CDR1 and CDR2 (germline): WNHNN, SYGVQD (reference sequence). The CDR3 loop spans 15 amino acids. The CDR3 is CASSASSGGQETQYF. In DNA, the CDR3 is TGCGCCAGCAGCGCGTCCTCCGGCGGACAAGAGACCCAGTACTTC.

V and J are TRBV4-3 and TRBJ1-5, with TRBD1 as a possible D gene (5 bases). The length of the CDR3 is 15 residues. V lost 1 base and J 6 bases, leaving 13 bases between the germline ends. Per germline, CDR1 LGHNA and CDR2 YSLEER. CDR3 region: CASSQASGSGQPQHF. DNA for the CDR3: TGCGCCAGCAGCCAAGCGTCAGGGTCGGGTCAGCCCCAGCATTTT.

The J gene is TRBJ2-3, the V gene TRBV7-3, with TRBD2 matching 14 bases. V lost 3 bases to trimming and J lost 4 bases; unmatched junction nucleotides: 3. Germline V gives CDR1 SGHTA, CDR2 FQGTGA. The CDR3 length is 16 residues. The CDR3 DNA follows: TGTGCCAGCAGCTTCGGGACTAGCGGGGGCGCAGATACGCAGTATTTT. This translates into CASSFGTSGGADTQYF.

The chain employs TRBV7-8 and TRBJ1-6; D may be TRBD1 (5 bases). The CDR3 sequence is 14 residues long. Germline loops: CDR1 SGHVS, CDR2 FQNEAQ. V was shortened by 7 bases and J by 10 bases, with 17 bases between the two germline ends. The CDR3 coding sequence is TGTGCCAGCACCGAGGTGGCAGGGAACTCACCCCTCCACTTT. This codes for CASTEVAGNSPLHF.

The chain recombines TRBV30 with TRBJ2-1, with TRBD2 matching over 8 bases. The CDR3 totals 14 residues. CDR1 GTSNPN and CDR2 SVGIG come from the germline V gene (reference sequence). V was pared by 6 bases and J by 6 bases, with 10 bases of the junction left unmatched. The CDR3 protein is CACAGRGAGNEQFF. CDR3 sequence (DNA): TGTGCCTGCGCCGGGCGGGGGGCCGGCAATGAGCAGTTCTTC.

The chain is built from TRBV7-2 and TRBJ2-1; 10 bases fit TRBD2. Per the germline V gene, CDR1 is SGHTA and CDR2 is FQGNSA. Losses at the gene ends were 1 base for V and 6 bases for J; bases not matched to a gene: 0. This CDR3 spans 14 amino acids. The CDR3 DNA reads as TGTGCCAGCAGCTTAGTAGCGGGGGGCAATGAGCAGTTCTTC. It encodes CASSLVAGGNEQFF.

The chain couples TRBV9 to TRBJ2-5; 13 bases line up with TRBD2. CDR3 length: 14 residues. With 3 bases clipped from V and 8 bases from J, the junction kept 4 bases outside the gene matches. Germline-derived CDR1 and CDR2 are SGDLS and YYNGEE. CDR3 coding DNA: TGTGCCAGCAGCGACGGACTAGCGGGGGAAACCCAGTACTTC. This encodes CASSDGLAGETQYF.

This chain joins TRBV9 and TRBJ2-7; possible D gene TRBD1, 6 bases. CDR1 and CDR2 from the germline V gene are SGDLS and YYNGEE. CDR3 length: 15 residues. The ends were cut back, 2 bases at V and 4 bases at J, with 16 bases in the middle. CDR3 in amino acids: CASSVGTGPGYEQYF. CDR3 nucleotides: TGTGCCAGCAGCGTTGGAACAGGGCCGGGGTACGAGCAGTACTTC.

V and J are TRBV4-1 and TRBJ2-7; no clear D gene. Germline assignment: CDR1 MGHRA and CDR2 YSYEKL. Trimming removed 0 bases at V and 1 base at J, with 10 bases between. CDR3 size: 15 residues. Written as DNA, the CDR3 is TGCGCCAGCAGCCAAGATGCAAGGGTATCCTACGAGCAGTACTTC. Translated, it gives CASSQDARVSYEQYF.